This T cell receptor (beta chain) was sequenced for a study of PD-L1 blockade in urothelial cancer. About the research overall: Males with bladder-origin urothelial cancer made up about 90% of the roughly 30 patients.

TCRdb's copy holds only in-frame clones and misses some; the assay was immunoSEQ multiplex PCR. Of about 130,000 clones in the sample, 86% are singletons; the top ten hold roughly 2.6%. V was pared by 5 bases and J by 7 bases, with 6 bases of the junction left unmatched. Germline V gene data show CDR1 as SGHVS and CDR2 as FQNEAQ. CDR3 length: 15 amino acids. Stated time point: peripheral blood 6 weeks after treatment start. The clonotype comes from a man in his forties or fifties with urothelial cancer. The chain joins TRBV7-8 to TRBJ2-1, with 12 bases matching TRBD2. The sequencing here drew on PBMCs, taken around atezolizumab (anti-PD-L1) treatment. The CDR3 is CASSLWTSGTNEQFF. In nucleotides, the CDR3 is TGTGCCAGCAGCCTTTGGACTAGCGGGACGAATGAGCAGTTCTTC.